The 7 T cell receptor beta chains below were found in one sample sequenced in a study of cytomegalovirus exposure and HLA in healthy donors. Primers: 60 Vbeta forward and 13 Jbeta reverse. Libraries were prepared by immunoSEQ multiplex PCR; TCRdb keeps only in-frame clonotypes and omits some of them. The sample records approximately 100,000 clones, around 10% being singletons. The sample consisted of PBMCs. These receptors were collected from a man in his fifties or sixties in good health and CMV-seropositive.

This clone has just a few counts. The chain has TRBV29-1 and TRBJ2-7; TRBD2 aligns across 9 bases. The CDR3 is 14 residues long. Germline values: CDR1 SQVTM, CDR2 ANQGSEA. J lost 3 bases, V lost 5 bases, and 8 bases had no gene match. CDR3 residues: CSVSGGTSNYEQYF. The CDR3 region has the DNA TGCAGCGTTTCGGGGGGGACTAGCAACTACGAGCAGTACTTC.

This clone was counted between two and nine times. The V and J genes are TRBV9 and TRBJ2-3, with 11 bases that match TRBD2. The CDR3 spans 16 residues. Germline CDR1 SGDLS, CDR2 YYNGEE. V shed 2 bases, J shed 4 bases, and the junction held 6 bases outside the gene matches. This CDR3 reads CASSVTSGAGPDTQYF. The CDR3, as DNA: TGTGCCAGCAGCGTGACTAGCGGGGCAGGACCAGATACGCAGTATTTT.

This clone was seen a handful of times. The genes are TRBV14 and TRBJ2-3; weak D call: TRBD2 (5 bases). The CDR3 sequence is 16 residues long. Trimming stripped 4 bases from V and 5 bases from J, with 19 bases between. Germline loops: CDR1 SGHDN, CDR2 FVKESK. The chain's CDR3 is CASSPRYLAGRDTQYF. As DNA, the CDR3 is TGTGCCAGCAGCCCCCGCTACCTAGCTGGTCGAGATACGCAGTATTTT.

This clone has more than one count but fewer than ten. The genes are TRBV5-1 and TRBJ2-3, with D possibly TRBD2 on 6 matching bases. Germline lookup yields CDR1 SGHRS and CDR2 YFSETQ. CDR3 length: 14 amino acids. The ends were cut back, 0 bases at V and 4 bases at J, with 9 bases in the middle. CDR3 coding DNA: TGCGCCAGCAGCTTGGACGGGAGTCCAGATACGCAGTATTTT. This translates into CASSLDGSPDTQYF.

This clone was counted only a few times. The gene calls are TRBV7-2 and TRBJ2-1, with TRBD2 matching 13 bases. The CDR3 covers 15 residues. Trimming removed 3 bases from V and 7 bases from J; junction bases left unmatched: 3. Per germline, CDR1 SGHTA and CDR2 FQGNSA. The CDR3: CASSLTSGRMNEQFF. The DNA for the CDR3 is TGTGCCAGCAGCTTGACTAGCGGGAGGATGAATGAGCAGTTCTTC.

The chain employs TRBV18 and TRBJ1-2; 9 bases line up with TRBD1. V trimming: 2 bases; J trimming: 1 base; junction bases outside the gene matches: 11. Germline CDR1 reads KGHSH; CDR2 reads LQKENI. The CDR3 loop spans 18 amino acids. The CDR3 bases are TGTGCCAGCTCACCATGGACAGGGGAAGGAGATTTTAACTATGGCTACACCTTC. This gives the protein CASSPWTGEGDFNYGYTF.

This chain links TRBV27 with TRBJ2-7, with a weak D call TRBD1 (7 bases). Germline V CDR1 and CDR2: MNHEY, SMNVEV (reference sequence). V lost 5 bases to trimming and J lost 6 bases, with 23 bases between them. The CDR3 is 16 amino acids. CDR3 region: CASSNRGGGAPGEQYF. The CDR3, as DNA: TGTGCCAGCAGTAACCGAGGAGGGGGCGCTCCTGGCGAGCAGTACTTC.